This T cell receptor (beta chain) was observed in a study of CD8 T cells in Susac syndrome. Regarding the study as a whole: The CD4+ T cell repertoires from Susac syndrome exhibited no clonal expansion.

The ends were cut back, 3 bases at V and 4 bases at J, with 13 bases in the middle. The CDR3 runs 15 residues. CDR1 is SGDLS, CDR2 YYNGEE, per germline. From blood CD8+ and CD4+ T cells, TCR beta sequences were generated. Through negative isolation, CD4+ and CD8+ T cells were obtained, while TEMRA cells were enriched using FACS. To note about this clonotype: Its specificity is unknown.

Reverse transcription of roughly 0.5 to 1 ug RNA was performed with random hexamers. The authors amplified TCR beta CDR3 across 54 Vbeta and 13 Jbeta using immunoSEQ multiplex PCR. TCRdb passed the immunoSEQ multiplex PCR reads through MiXCR, listing each CDR3 protein once. The data show under 200,000 distinct CDR3 sequences, around 90% seen once. Sequenced input: CD4+ T cells from PBMCs. This TCR came from a human donor with Susac syndrome. The V and J genes are TRBV9 and TRBJ2-2; the D is unclear. As DNA, the CDR3 is TGTGCCAGCAGCGAGGGTAGAAGGATCACCGGGGAGCTGTTTTTT. Translation gives CASSEGRRITGELFF.